This TCR beta chain was profiled in a study of shared clonotypes between healthy human individuals. General study results and limits: Clonotype sharing among the donors was expected to vary with sequencing depth. The study found roughly 5% of naive CD4 clonotypes shared across several donors.

Deep-level running was used for the assay. Clones were read by immunoSEQ multiplex PCR, and TCRdb kept only the in-frame ones, dropping some. Of 1 million to 1.2 million clones listed, approximately 77% are singletons. About this clone: Its specificity is unknown. The germline gene is not matched at one end of the junction; a read error may be the cause.

The CDR3 runs 14 residues. In germline, CDR1 is SGHTA, CDR2 FQGNSA. The chain uses TRBV7-2 and TRBJ2-2, with 9 nucleotides matching TRBD1. Sequenced input: memory CD4+ T cells from PBMCs. Subset described: CD45RA-negative fraction. The receptor's source is a young man in good health. Some clones in this sample may be carry-over from other donors' samples. CDR3 region: CASTLGQGTGELFF. For the CDR3, the DNA is TGTGCCAGCACCTTAGGACAGGGGACCGGGGAGCTGTTTTTT.